The rows below give T cell receptor beta chains drawn from one sample of a study of patients and donors after allogeneic stem cell transplantation. TCRdb processed the RT-PCR reads anew with MiXCR; each CDR3 protein has one entry. The table records around 2,000 distinct CDR3 sequences, 1.5% to 2% of them present only once. The source material was blood, either unsorted or a sorted T cell fraction (not recorded which). These receptors were obtained from a human donor who was either an allogeneic HSCT recipient or a stem cell or donor lymphocyte infusion donor (not recorded which). It is not recorded whose cells these are; they may come from a transplant donor. The CDR3 runs from the conserved cysteine through the conserved F or W. The D gene is left open where the match is weak. Clone size is stated in some rows and not others, as once, few, many or a class when expanded.

size	J	D	V	DNA	CDR3
.	TRBJ2-4	.	TRBV7-3	TGTGCCAGCAGCACGTACCAGGGGGCCAAAAACATTCAGTACTTC	CASSTYQGAKNIQYF
.	TRBJ2-1	TRBD2	TRBV24-1	TGTGCCACCAGTGACGCTGGACTAGCGGGAAATGAGCAGTTCTTC	CATSDAGLAGNEQFF
medium-sized	TRBJ2-3	TRBD2	TRBV2	TGTGCCAGCAGTGAGGTAGCGGGGGGCACAGATACGCAGTATTTT	CASSEVAGGTDTQYF
.	TRBJ1-1	.	TRBV6-2/TRBV6-3	TGTGCCAGCAGCTCCCCTTACACTGAAGCTTTCTTT	CASSSPYTEAFF
.	TRBJ2-5	.	TRBV9	TGTGCCAGCAGCGTAGGAGGGGCAGGGAAGGAGACCCAGTACTTC	CASSVGGAGKETQYF
medium-sized	TRBJ1-5	.	TRBV29-1	TGCAGCGCCGGGGACGCGGGCTTAGGTCAGCCCCAGCATTTT	CSAGDAGLGQPQHF
large	TRBJ2-2	.	TRBV7-6	TGTGCCAGCAGGCCTCCCAGGGCCGGGGAGCTGTTTTTT	CASRPPRAGELFF
medium-sized	TRBJ2-3	.	TRBV7-2	TGTGCCAGCAGCTTAGGGAGCTTAGCCAATACGCAGTATTTT	CASSLGSLANTQYF
medium-sized	TRBJ2-5	TRBD1	TRBV6-6	TGTGCCAGCAGTTACTTTAGGACAGGCCAAGAGACCCAGTACTTC	CASSYFRTGQETQYF
medium-sized	TRBJ2-6	.	TRBV7-8	TGTGCCACTAAACCACGGGTCTCTGGGGCCAACGTCCTGACTTTC	CATKPRVSGANVLTF
.	TRBJ2-1	.	TRBV5-1	TGCGCCAGCAGCCTGCAGGGTAGTAAGGGCAGCAATGAGCAGTTCTTC	CASSLQGSKGSNEQFF
medium-sized	TRBJ1-1	.	TRBV9	TGTGCCAGCAGCCTGGAGGGGCAGCTGAACACTGAAGCTTTCTTT	CASSLEGQLNTEAFF
medium-sized	TRBJ2-3	TRBD2	TRBV5-1	TGCGCCAGCTGTAGACTAGCGGGGAGCACAGATACGCAGTATTTT	CASCRLAGSTDTQYF
medium-sized	TRBJ2-7	.	TRBV6-6	TGTGCCAGCGATAAGGGTTTCTCGGCGAGGGAGCAGTACTTC	CASDKGFSAREQYF
.	TRBJ1-6	.	TRBV20-1	TGCAGTGCTAGACAGGGAAATTCACCCCTCCACTTT	CSARQGNSPLHF
medium-sized	TRBJ2-3	TRBD1	TRBV5-1	TGCGCCACCACCGGGACAGGGAGGAGGACAGATACGCAGTATTTT	CATTGTGRRTDTQYF
few	TRBJ2-3	.	TRBV5-5	TGTGCCAGCAGCTCGACCAGGACTCAGTATTTT	CASSSTRTQYF
medium-sized	TRBJ2-2	.	TRBV6-2/TRBV6-3	TGTGCCAGCAGTTACATCACCACCGGGGAGCTGTTTTTT	CASSYITTGELFF
large	TRBJ2-2	.	TRBV7-2	TGTGCCAGCAGCCCAGCAGGGTACCCGGACACCGGGGAGCTGTTTTTT	CASSPAGYPDTGELFF
medium-sized	TRBJ2-1	.	TRBV10-3	TGTGCCATCAGTGAATTGGGGAATGAGCAGTTCTTC	CAISELGNEQFF
medium-sized	TRBJ2-1	.	TRBV7-2	TGTGCCAGCAGCTTAAGGGGTTTCGGAGAGCAGTTCTTC	CASSLRGFGEQFF
medium-sized	TRBJ2-2	.	TRBV29-1	TGCAGTGCCTCCGTAGGGGCCCCCGGGGAGCTGTTTTTT	CSASVGAPGELFF